This TCR beta chain was sequenced in a study of T cell changes during pregnancy in multiple sclerosis. The protocol was immunoSEQ multiplex PCR, while the TCRdb copy is restricted to in-frame clones and leaves out a portion. The sample holds about 40,000 clones; 80% to 90% are singletons and the top ten take roughly 5%. The CDR3 covers 16 residues. The trim removed 3 bases at V and 3 bases at J, leaving 6 bases unmatched. CDR1 is SEHNR, CDR2 FQNEAQ, per germline (reference sequence). This sequence joins TRBV7-9 and TRBJ2-2; 8 bases align to TRBD1. Sequences were derived from peripheral blood, sampled in the first trimester of pregnancy. The TCR sequence derives from a female donor in good health, enrolled as a control in a pregnancy study. The CDR3 reads CASSFGGQVYTGELFF. CDR3 bases: TGTGCCAGCAGCTTCGGGGGACAGGTTTACACCGGGGAGCTGTTTTTT.